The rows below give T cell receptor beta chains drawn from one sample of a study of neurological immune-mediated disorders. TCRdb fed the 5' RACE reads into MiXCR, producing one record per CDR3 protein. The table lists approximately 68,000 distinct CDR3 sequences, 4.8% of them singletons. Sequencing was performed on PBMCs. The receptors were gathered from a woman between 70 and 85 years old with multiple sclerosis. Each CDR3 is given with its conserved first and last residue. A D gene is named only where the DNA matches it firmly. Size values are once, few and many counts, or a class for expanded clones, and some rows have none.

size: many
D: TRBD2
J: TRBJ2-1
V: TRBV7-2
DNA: TGTGCCAGCAGCTTAAAAGCGGGACCCTACAATGAGCAGTTCTTC
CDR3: CASSLKAGPYNEQFF

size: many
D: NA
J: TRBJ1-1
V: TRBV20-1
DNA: TGCAGTGCTAGAAAAGGGGAGACTGAAGCTTTCTTT
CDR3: CSARKGETEAFF

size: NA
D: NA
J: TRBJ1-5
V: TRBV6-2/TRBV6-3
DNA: TGTGCCAGCAGTTCTATGATGACAGCCGATCAGCCCCAGCATTTT
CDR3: CASSSMMTADQPQHF

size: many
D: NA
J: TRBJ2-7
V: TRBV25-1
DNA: TGTGCCAGCAGCGGCGACTACGAGCAGTACTTC
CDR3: CASSGDYEQYF

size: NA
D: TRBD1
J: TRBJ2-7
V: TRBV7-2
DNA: TGTGCCAGCAGCATAGGGACAGGTGGGAATTACGAGCAGTACTTC
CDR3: CASSIGTGGNYEQYF

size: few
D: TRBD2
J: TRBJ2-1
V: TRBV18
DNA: TGTGCCAGCTCACCAACGACCGGGGGGGATGAGCAGTTCTTC
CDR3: CASSPTTGGDEQFF

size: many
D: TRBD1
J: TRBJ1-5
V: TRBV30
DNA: TGTGCCTGGAGCGATCAAGGACAGGGGGGTCAGCCCCAGCATTTT
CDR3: CAWSDQGQGGQPQHF

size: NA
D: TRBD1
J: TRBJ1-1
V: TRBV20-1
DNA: TGCAGTGCTAGGGACAGGGGAAAATGGAACACTGAAGCTTTCTTT
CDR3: CSARDRGKWNTEAFF

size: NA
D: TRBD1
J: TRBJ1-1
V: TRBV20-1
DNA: TGCAGTGCGCCGACAGGGGGCAATGAAGCTTTCTTT
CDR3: CSAPTGGNEAFF

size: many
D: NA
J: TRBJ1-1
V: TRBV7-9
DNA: TGTGCCAGCAGCTTAGAACACCCGGGCACTGAAGCTTTCTTT
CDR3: CASSLEHPGTEAFF

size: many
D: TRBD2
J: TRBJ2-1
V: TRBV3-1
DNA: TGTGCCAGCAGCCAAGTCAAAAGGGGCGGGAGTAGGGCCAATGAGCAGTTCTTC
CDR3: CASSQVKRGGSRANEQFF

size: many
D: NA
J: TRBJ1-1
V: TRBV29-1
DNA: TGCAGCGCTGGACAATCGAACACTGAAGCTTTCTTT
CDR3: CSAGQSNTEAFF

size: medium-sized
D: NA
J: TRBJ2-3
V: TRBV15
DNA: TGTGCCACCAGCAGAGATTTTGGCCTCTCAGATACGCAGTATTTT
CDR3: CATSRDFGLSDTQYF

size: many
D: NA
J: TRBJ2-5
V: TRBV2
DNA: TGTGCCAGCAAACGGACACTCCTGAAGACCCAGTACTTC
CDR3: CASKRTLLKTQYF

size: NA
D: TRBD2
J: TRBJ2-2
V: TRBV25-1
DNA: TGTGCCAGCAGTAGACTAGCGGGAGGGGGGACCGGGGAGCTGTTTTTT
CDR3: CASSRLAGGGTGELFF

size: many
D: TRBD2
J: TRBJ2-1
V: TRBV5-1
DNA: TGCGCCAGCAGCGAGGAGGGACTAGCGGGGCCGCTCTTC
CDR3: CASSEEGLAGPLF

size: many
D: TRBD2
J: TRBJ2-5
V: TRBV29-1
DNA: TGCAGCGATAGCGGGAGGGCCGGTGAGACCCAGTACTTC
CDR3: CSDSGRAGETQYF

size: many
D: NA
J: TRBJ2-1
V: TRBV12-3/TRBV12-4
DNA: TGTGCCAGCAGTTCCGGAAGGGTCCCCTCGGGCAATGAGCAGTTCTTC
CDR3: CASSSGRVPSGNEQFF

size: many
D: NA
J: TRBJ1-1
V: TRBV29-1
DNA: TGCAGCGTTGAAGATCAGAGGGCTTTCTTT
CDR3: CSVEDQRAFF

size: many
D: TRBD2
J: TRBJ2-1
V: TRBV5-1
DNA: TGCGCCAGCAGCTTGACTAGCGGGAGTTCTGAGCAGTTCTTC
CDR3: CASSLTSGSSEQFF

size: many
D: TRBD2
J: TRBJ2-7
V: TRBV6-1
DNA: TGTGCCAGCAGCGGGAGGGAGGCGCAGTACTACGAGCAGTACTTC
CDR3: CASSGREAQYYEQYF

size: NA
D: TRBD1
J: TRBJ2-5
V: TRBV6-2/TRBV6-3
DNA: TGTGCCAGCAGTGGACAGGGAAGGGAGACCCAGTACTTC
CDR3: CASSGQGRETQYF

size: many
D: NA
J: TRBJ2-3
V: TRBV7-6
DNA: TGTGCCAGCAGGGGCAGGCTCACAGATACGCAGTATTTT
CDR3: CASRGRLTDTQYF

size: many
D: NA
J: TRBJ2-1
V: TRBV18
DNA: TGTGCCAGCTCACAAAGGGACAATGAGCAGTTCTTC
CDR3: CASSQRDNEQFF

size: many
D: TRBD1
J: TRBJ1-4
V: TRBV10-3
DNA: TGTGCCATCAGTCCGGGACAGGGCTATGAAAAACTGTTTTTT
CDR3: CAISPGQGYEKLFF

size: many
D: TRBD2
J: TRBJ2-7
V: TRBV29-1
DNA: TGCAGCGTTGAACTAGCGGGAGTCCCTTCCTACGAGCAGTACTTC
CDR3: CSVELAGVPSYEQYF

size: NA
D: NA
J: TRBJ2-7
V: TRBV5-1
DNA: TGCGCCAGCAGGCAAGCGGCAGCGGTTTCGGGGGAGCAGTACTTC
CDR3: CASRQAAAVSGEQYF

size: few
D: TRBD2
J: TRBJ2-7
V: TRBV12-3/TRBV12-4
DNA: TGTGCCAGCAGGCGGACTAGCGGTGCCTACGAGCAGTACTTC
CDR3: CASRRTSGAYEQYF

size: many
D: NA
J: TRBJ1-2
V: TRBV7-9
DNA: TGTGCCAGCAGCTTTAGGGGACCGCAGGGATCCTATGGCTACACCTTC
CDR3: CASSFRGPQGSYGYTF

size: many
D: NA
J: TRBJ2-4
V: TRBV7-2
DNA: TGTGCCAGCAGCTTAGAAGGGGCCAAAAACATTCAGTACTTC
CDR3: CASSLEGAKNIQYF

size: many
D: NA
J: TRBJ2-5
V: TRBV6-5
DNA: TGTGCCAGCAGTTACTCGACGGTCCCAGGAGGAGAGACCCAGTACTTC
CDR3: CASSYSTVPGGETQYF

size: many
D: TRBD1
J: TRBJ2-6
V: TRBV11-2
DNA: TGTGCCAGCAGACAGGGGAGCTCTGGGGCCAACGTCCTGACTTTC
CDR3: CASRQGSSGANVLTF

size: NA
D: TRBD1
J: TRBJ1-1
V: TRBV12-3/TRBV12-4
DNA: TGTGCCAGCAGTTCCCGGGACAGGGGGCCCGTTAACACTGAAGCTTTCTTT
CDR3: CASSSRDRGPVNTEAFF

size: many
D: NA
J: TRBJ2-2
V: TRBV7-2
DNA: TGTGCCAGCAGCTTCTACAGAAACACCGGGGAGCTGTTTTTT
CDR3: CASSFYRNTGELFF

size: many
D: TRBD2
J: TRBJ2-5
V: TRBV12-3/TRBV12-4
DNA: TGTGCCAGCACCCATGGACCAGGACTAGCGGGTACCCGGCTGGGGACCCAGTACTTC
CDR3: CASTHGPGLAGTRLGTQYF

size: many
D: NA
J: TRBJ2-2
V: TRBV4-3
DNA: TGCGCCAGCAGCCAAGAGGTCAACGGGGAGCTGTTTTTT
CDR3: CASSQEVNGELFF

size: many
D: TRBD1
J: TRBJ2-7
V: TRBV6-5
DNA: TGTGCCAGCAGCCGATCCCGCGGACAGGGGGCCTACGAGCAGTACTTC
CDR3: CASSRSRGQGAYEQYF

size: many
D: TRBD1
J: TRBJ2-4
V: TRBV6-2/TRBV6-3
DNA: TGTGCCAGCAGTTACGTCCTCAGGGGGCGAGACAACATTCAGTACTTC
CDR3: CASSYVLRGRDNIQYF

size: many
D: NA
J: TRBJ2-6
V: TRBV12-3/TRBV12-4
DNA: TGTGCCAGCAGCCCAACAGGCTCTGGGGCCAACGTCCTGACTTTC
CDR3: CASSPTGSGANVLTF

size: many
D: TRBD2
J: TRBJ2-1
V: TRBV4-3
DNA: TGCGCCAGCAGCCAAGATCCCTCTGGTGGGCTAGCGGGGATCAATGAGCAGTTCTTC
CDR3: CASSQDPSGGLAGINEQFF

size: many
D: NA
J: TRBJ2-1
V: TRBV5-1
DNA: TGCGCCAGCAGCTCAGACAATGAGCAGTTCTTC
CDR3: CASSSDNEQFF

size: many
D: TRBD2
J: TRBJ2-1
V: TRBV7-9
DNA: TGTGCCAGCAGCCAAAGGCTAGCGGGATACAATGAGCAGTTCTTC
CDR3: CASSQRLAGYNEQFF